The 20 T cell receptor beta chains in this list originate from one sample, sequenced in a study of blood T cell repertoires in COVID-19. The assay was immunoSEQ multiplex PCR, and TCRdb's table has in-frame clones only and misses some. Here the sample spans fewer than 250,000 clones, nearly 85% being singletons. Material: peripheral blood. The receptors originated from a human donor in a cohort sampled during active COVID-19.

The chain has TRBV2 and TRBJ1-1; 9 nucleotides align to TRBD1. This CDR3 is built from 14 residues. The V gene end was trimmed by 6 bases and the J gene end by 3 bases; junction bases not matched to a gene: 5. Germline V gene lookup returns CDR1 SNHLY and CDR2 FYNNEI. This chain's CDR3 is CASSLTGGDTEAFF. In nucleotides, the CDR3 is TGTGCCAGCAGCCTGACAGGGGGGGACACTGAAGCTTTCTTT.

The chain is built from TRBV6-4 and TRBJ2-6, with 11 bases lining up with TRBD1. The CDR3 contains 18 residues. The V segment lost 3 bases and the J segment 4 bases; nucleotides outside the gene matches: 8. Germline assignment: CDR1 MRHNA and CDR2 SNTAGT. The DNA for the CDR3 is TGTGCCAGCAGTGATAGCGGACAGGGGGCGTCCGGGGCCAACGTCCTGACTTTC. Protein product: CASSDSGQGASGANVLTF.

This clone has a count of ten or more. The V and J genes are TRBV28 and TRBJ2-7; 11 bases agree with TRBD2. Trimming cost V 6 bases and J 6 bases; bases outside gene matches: 7. Germline values: CDR1 MDHEN, CDR2 SYDVKM. The CDR3 has 14 residues. CDR3: CASRGSGRASEQYF. Written as DNA, the CDR3 is TGTGCCAGCAGAGGTAGCGGGAGGGCTTCCGAGCAGTACTTC. The full variable domain, its missing parts supplied by reference TRBV28 and TRBJ2-7, is DVKVTQSSRYLVKRTGEKVFLECVQDMDHENMFWYRQDPGLGLRLIYFSYDVKMKEKGDIPEGYSVSREKKERFSLILESASTNQTSMYLCASRGSGRASEQYFGPGTRLTVT.

This clone was counted a single time. The chain combines TRBV7-6 with TRBJ1-4, with D tentatively TRBD1 (6 bases). The CDR3 runs 16 residues. The germline CDR1 and CDR2 sequences are SGHVS and FNYEAQ. The V end lost 5 bases, the J end lost 8 bases, and 21 bases lay between the germline ends. Here the CDR3 DNA reads TGTGCCAGCAGCCGACTTACAGGGAAGGATTTGGAAAAACTGTTTTTT. This translates into CASSRLTGKDLEKLFF.

The chain has TRBV24-1 and TRBJ2-1; D uncertain. The V gene lost 2 bases and the J gene lost 3 bases, with 4 bases spanning the gap. Germline V CDR1 and CDR2: KGHDR, SFDVKD. CDR3 length: 13 residues. CDR3 loop: CATSDSIYNEQFF. CDR3 nucleotides: TGTGCCACCAGTGATTCAATCTACAATGAGCAGTTCTTC.

This sequence joins TRBV4-1 and TRBJ1-3, with 8 positions matching TRBD1. This CDR3 comprises 16 residues. Trimming took 4 bases from V and 1 from J; bases not matched to a gene: 6. Germline assignment: CDR1 MGHRA and CDR2 YSYEKL. CDR3 residues: CASSRDRGPSGNTIYF. The CDR3 DNA follows: TGCGCCAGCAGCCGCGACAGGGGCCCTTCTGGAAACACCATATATTTT.

This clone was found once. The rearrangement links TRBV7-8 to TRBJ2-1; possibly TRBD2 for D (5 bases). CDR3 length equals 14 residues. The germline gives CDR1 SGHVS, CDR2 FQNEAQ. V lost 4 bases to trimming and J lost 8 bases, with 15 bases between them. This CDR3 is CASSYGEWVDEQFF. CDR3 nucleotide sequence: TGTGCCAGCAGCTACGGGGAGTGGGTAGATGAGCAGTTCTTC.

The rearrangement uses TRBV5-6 and TRBJ2-7; maybe TRBD1 (6 bases). The CDR3 is 14 residues long. The germline V gene has CDR1 SGHDT and CDR2 YYEEEE. V lost 3 bases and J 7 bases, leaving 17 bases between the germline ends. In DNA, the CDR3 is TGTGCCAGCAGCTGGGGGCGGGCAGGGTTTGAGCAGTACTTC. Its protein is CASSWGRAGFEQYF.

The rearrangement links TRBV5-6 to TRBJ2-1; 7 bases are shared with TRBD2. CDR3 length: 14 amino acids. J gave up 5 bases and V 0 bases, and 2 bases lay outside the gene matches. Germline CDR1 SGHDT, CDR2 YYEEEE. CDR3 in DNA: TGTGCCAGCAGCTTGGGCCGGGGGGACAATGAGCAGTTCTTC. Its translation: CASSLGRGDNEQFF.

The chain combines TRBV10-3 with TRBJ2-6; D remains ambiguous. The length of the CDR3 is 15 residues. From germline, CDR1 is ENHRY and CDR2 SYGVKD. Between the trimmed V and J ends, which lost 2 bases and 0 bases, there was a span of 5 bases. The CDR3 nucleotides read TGTGCCATCAGTGAGCTAGACTCTGGGGCCAACGTCCTGACTTTC. The encoded protein is CAISELDSGANVLTF.

J is TRBJ1-4 and V is TRBV30, with D possibly TRBD1 on 5 matching bases. The length of the CDR3 is 15 residues. CDR1 and CDR2 (germline): GTSNPN, SVGIG (reference sequence). Trimming shortened V by 5 bases and J by 0 bases, and 13 bases separated the two germline ends. CDR3 sequence reads: CAWGGEAATNEKLFF. The CDR3 coding sequence is TGTGCCTGGGGGGGAGAGGCCGCAACTAATGAAAAACTGTTTTTT.

The chain recombines TRBV6-2 or TRBV6-3 with TRBJ2-5; no definite D call. The ends were cut back, 2 bases at V and 5 bases at J, with 9 bases in the middle. Looked up from germline, CDR1 is MNHEY and CDR2 is SVGEGT. CDR3 size: 13 residues. Here the CDR3 reads CASSYPPQETQYF. CDR3 nucleotide sequence: TGTGCCAGCAGTTACCCCCCCCAGGAGACCCAGTACTTC.

This chain connects TRBV19 to TRBJ2-7; TRBD1 agrees at 7 bases. With 5 bases clipped from V and 4 bases from J, the junction kept 8 bases outside the gene matches. Germline values: CDR1 LNHDA, CDR2 SQIVND (reference sequence). The CDR3 has 14 residues. CDR3 DNA: TGTGCCAGTAGTCTCCTGACGGGACAGTACGAGCAGTACTTC. This codes for CASSLLTGQYEQYF.

J is TRBJ2-7 and V is TRBV11-3; D possibly corresponds to TRBD1 (5 bases). There are 12 residues in the CDR3. Trimming pared 8 bases from V and 4 bases from J, leaving 12 bases between. Germline CDR1 SGHNT, CDR2 YENEEA. The CDR3, as DNA: TGTGCCAGCTCTCGCACAGGTTACGAGCAGTACTTC. Amino acids: CASSRTGYEQYF. The variable domain in full, completed from reference TRBV11-3 and TRBJ2-7, reads EAGVVQSPRYKIIEKKQPVAFWCNPISGHNTLYWYLQNLGQGPELLIRYENEEAVDDSQLPKDRFSAERLKGVDSTLKIQPAELGDSAVYLCASSRTGYEQYFGPGTRLTVT.

The rearrangement uses TRBV3-1 (or the pseudogene TRBV3-2) and TRBJ1-5, with 7 positions matching TRBD1. Germline V gene lookup returns CDR1 LGHDT and CDR2 YNNKEL (reference sequence). V lost 2 bases, J lost 5 bases, and 0 bases stayed unmatched. The CDR3 is 13 amino acids. The CDR3 region has the DNA TGTGCCAGCAGCCAACAGGGGGATCAGCCCCAGCATTTT. Translation: CASSQQGDQPQHF.

This clone occurred once. The chain joins TRBV27 to TRBJ1-6, with no clear D. Germline V gene data show CDR1 as MNHEY and CDR2 as SMNVEV (reference sequence). With 6 bases removed from V and 8 bases from J, the gap between germline ends came to 17 bases. The CDR3 has 15 amino acids. The chain's CDR3 is CASSSRGVGDSPLHF. CDR3 sequence (DNA): TGTGCCAGCAGCTCACGCGGGGTGGGTGATTCACCCCTCCACTTT.

CDR3 sequence: CASSFAGGGQPQHF. CDR3 bases: TGTGCCAGCAGCTTCGCAGGGGGAGGTCAGCCCCAGCATTTT. The rearrangement joins TRBV7-9 to TRBJ1-5, with 7 bases lining up with TRBD1. The germline gives CDR1 SEHNR, CDR2 FQNEAQ (reference sequence). The CDR3 spans 14 residues. Trimming at V came to 3 bases and at J to 6 bases, leaving 5 bases not matched to a gene.

The chain links TRBV7-9 to TRBJ2-1; possible D gene TRBD2, 6 bases. Germline V gene data show CDR1 as SEHNR and CDR2 as FQNEAQ (reference sequence). V lost 5 bases and J lost 0, with 20 bases in between. This CDR3 spans 18 amino acids. CDR3 in DNA: TGTGCCAGCAGCCTTGGTGGCGGGGTCCCTTTCTCCTACAATGAGCAGTTCTTC. Translating it yields CASSLGGGVPFSYNEQFF.

CDR3 in DNA: TGTGCCAGCTCATCTCAGGACAGGGAAGTCCCCGGGGAGCTGTTTTTT. Protein sequence: CASSSQDREVPGELFF. The chain uses TRBV18 and TRBJ2-2; 8 nucleotides align to TRBD1. This CDR3 spans 16 amino acids. V was clipped by 5 bases and J by 6 bases; unmatched bases: 11. The germline CDR1 and CDR2 sequences are KGHSH and LQKENI.

This chain joins TRBV11-2 and TRBJ1-6, with 8 positions matching TRBD1. The CDR3 contains 14 residues. Per the germline V gene, CDR1 is SGHAT and CDR2 is FQNNGV. The junction had 7 bases not matched to a gene; V was cut back by 5 bases and J by 10 bases. CDR3 protein: CASSRQGARSPLHF. Written as DNA, the CDR3 is TGTGCCAGCAGCCGTCAGGGGGCAAGGTCACCCCTCCACTTT.